This T cell receptor beta chain was captured in a study of cytomegalovirus exposure and HLA in healthy donors. Points from the study as a whole: Altogether, some 170 TCR beta chains were recorded as cytomegalovirus-associated. A few CMV-associated chains were confirmed in vitro to be specific for CMV antigens.

Turning to this clone: The antigen is not known.

Clones were sequenced by immunoSEQ multiplex PCR, and TCRdb holds only the in-frame ones, with some missing. The sample holds around 130,000 clones, 88% seen once. CDR1 and CDR2 from the germline V gene are SGHTA and FQGTGA. V lost 2 bases, J lost 1 base, and 6 bases lay in between. The CDR3 runs 15 residues. The genes are TRBV7-3 and TRBJ2-6; D is perhaps TRBD1 (6 bases). Sequencing input: PBMCs. The origin of this receptor is a man younger than 40 in good health and CMV-seronegative. The CDR3 is CASSLGQSGANVLTF. CDR3 DNA sequence: TGTGCCAGCAGCTTAGGACAGTCTGGGGCCAACGTCCTGACTTTC.